This T cell receptor (beta chain) was retrieved from a study of cytomegalovirus exposure and HLA in healthy donors. General observations from the study: Most TCRs appeared rarely, but some public TCRs recurred in many donors. There were some V segments, including TRBV6-2 and TRBV6-3, excluded as indistinguishable. A reported reduction in N-insertions relative to the roughly 700-donor mean was seen in an Asian-associated ancestry cluster in a later analysis.

Germline lookup yields CDR1 MDHEN and CDR2 SYDVKM. The CDR3 loop spans 13 amino acids. Turning to this clone: Its specificity is unknown.

Researchers ran the PCR with 60 Vbeta and 13 Jbeta primers. The assay was immunoSEQ multiplex PCR, and TCRdb's table has in-frame clones only and misses some. The sample holds some 130,000 clones, approximately 85% seen once. The TCR was taken from a male donor in good health and CMV-seropositive. The chain is built from TRBV28 and TRBJ2-5; 7 bases line up with TRBD2. Near its end, the DNA agrees better with TRBJ2-7, so the J call may be wrong. Sequencing was performed on PBMCs. This chain's CDR3 is CAIDSGNSYEQYF. CDR3 in DNA: TGTGCCATTGACAGCGGGAACTCCTACGAGCAGTACTTC.